The clone carrying this T cell receptor beta chain was recorded many times. Authors of the study amplified TCR beta CDR3 regions from RNA transcripts. A set of HTBI primers served as the primers for a first-round RT-PCR of the TCR CDR3. TCRdb re-called the multiplex PCR reads through MiXCR, storing one row per CDR3 protein. The sample yields hundreds of thousands of distinct CDR3 sequences, around 40% seen once. This entry comes from a study of T cells in Graves' hyperthyroidism and ophthalmopathy. CDR1 is SQVTM and CDR2 is ANQGSEA in the germline V gene. The CDR3 runs 11 residues. V was clipped by 7 bases and J by 8 bases; unmatched bases: 7.

The gene calls are TRBV29-1 and TRBJ1-2; TRBD1 aligns across 7 bases. This TCR was sampled from a woman aged 40 to 50 with Graves' hyperthyroidism. Material: blood. CDR3 in DNA: TGCAGCGCTACAGGGGATCGGGGCTACACCTTC. Translation: CSATGDRGYTF. The variable domain in full, completed from reference TRBV29-1 and TRBJ1-2, reads SAVISQKPSRDICQRGTSLTIQCQVDSQVTMMFWYRQQPGQSLTLIATANQGSEATYESGFVIDKFPISRPNLTFSTLTVSNMSPEDSSIYLCSATGDRGYTFGSGTRLTVV.